This is a list of T cell receptor beta chains from one sample in a study of early T cells in non-severe SARS-CoV-2 infection. TCRdb ran MiXCR on the 5' RACE reads and lists one entry per CDR3 protein. The sample includes about 66,000 distinct CDR3 sequences, approximately 8.3% of them seen just once. The sequenced sample was whole blood. The source of these receptors is an adult who was a healthcare worker with PCR-confirmed SARS-CoV-2 infection or an uninfected control (not recorded which). Both conserved end residues are part of each CDR3. D genes are given only for firm matches. Part of the rows lack a size; the others show once, few, many or a class for expanded clones.

cdr3_nt	cdr3_aa	clone_size	d_call	v_call	j_call
TGTGCCAGCAGCTTAGACACCGGGACAGGCTACGAGCAGTACTTC	CASSLDTGTGYEQYF	NA	TRBD1	TRBV7-6	TRBJ2-7
TGTGCCAGCAGCCGGACGACAGGCCAAGAGACCCAGTACTTC	CASSRTTGQETQYF	many	NA	TRBV7-2	TRBJ2-5
TGCGCCAGCAGCCAAGATCAAGTGGTTGAAAAACTGTTTTTT	CASSQDQVVEKLFF	NA	NA	TRBV4-3	TRBJ1-4
TGTGCCAGCAGCTTGGGACAGGGGGCGACCGGGGAGCTGTTTTTT	CASSLGQGATGELFF	many	TRBD1	TRBV5-5	TRBJ2-2
TGTGCCAGCTCGGGCGGAACCGCGGGGGAGCAGTACTTC	CASSGGTAGEQYF	many	NA	TRBV6-2/TRBV6-3	TRBJ2-7
TGTGCCAGCAGCTTAGGGACTAGCGAAGAGACCCAGTACTTC	CASSLGTSEETQYF	few	TRBD2	TRBV7-3	TRBJ2-5
TGTGCCAGCAGTCCGCATTTCGGGACTAGCGGGGGGGTGGAAGAGCAGTACTTC	CASSPHFGTSGGVEEQYF	few	TRBD2	TRBV28	TRBJ2-7
TGTGCCAGCAGCTACGGACAGGGGGCACAGCCCCAGCATTTT	CASSYGQGAQPQHF	few	TRBD1	TRBV7-2	TRBJ1-5
TGTGCCAGCTCACCAAGACCGGGACAGAATGAAAAACTGTTTTTT	CASSPRPGQNEKLFF	NA	TRBD1	TRBV18	TRBJ1-4
TGTGCCAGCAGCTACCCGTCACAGGGAAATGAGCAGTTCTTC	CASSYPSQGNEQFF	many	NA	TRBV6-6	TRBJ2-1
TGTGCCACCGCGAGGGGCGGGGGCACAGATACGCAGTATTTT	CATARGGGTDTQYF	NA	NA	TRBV18	TRBJ2-3
TGCGCCAGCAGCTTGAACCAGGGATTCGGGGCCAACGTCCTGACTTTC	CASSLNQGFGANVLTF	few	NA	TRBV5-1	TRBJ2-6
TGTGCCAGCTCAGGCTCCGGACAGGGGTACTACGAGCAGTACTTC	CASSGSGQGYYEQYF	many	TRBD1	TRBV18	TRBJ2-7
TGTGCCAGCAGGGGACTAGCGGGAGAGAGTGAGCAGTACTTC	CASRGLAGESEQYF	few	TRBD2	TRBV3-1	TRBJ2-7
TGTGCCAGCAGTGGGCAGCAAGAGACCCAGTACTTC	CASSGQQETQYF	few	NA	TRBV2	TRBJ2-5
TGTGCCAGCAGCCAAGCTAGGAGGGAGCAGTACTTC	CASSQARREQYF	few	NA	TRBV3-1	TRBJ2-7
TGCAGTGCTGTCGGGCCTCGGACCGGCCGAGGCTACACCTTC	CSAVGPRTGRGYTF	few	NA	TRBV20-1	TRBJ1-2
TGTGCCAGCAGCTTAGACAGGCCCCCCCAGCATTTT	CASSLDRPPQHF	many	NA	TRBV7-9	TRBJ1-5
TGTGCCAGCAGTGAAGCCTCCGGGACAGGGGGCGAGACCCAGTACTTC	CASSEASGTGGETQYF	NA	TRBD1	TRBV6-1	TRBJ2-5
TGCAGTGCTAGAAAGGGAACAGGCACTGAAGCTTTCTTT	CSARKGTGTEAFF	few	NA	TRBV20-1	TRBJ1-1
TGCAGTGCTTCCACAGGGGGCGCGGATGGCTACACCTTC	CSASTGGADGYTF	NA	TRBD1	TRBV20-1	TRBJ1-2
TGTGCCAGCGGGGGACAGCTGGAGGGAGATACGCAGTATTTT	CASGGQLEGDTQYF	few	NA	TRBV2	TRBJ2-3
TGTGCCAGCAGCCAGACAGGAGGTCAGCAGCCCCAGCATTTT	CASSQTGGQQPQHF	NA	NA	TRBV12-3/TRBV12-4	TRBJ1-5
TGTGCCAGCAGCCCGCAGGTGGGAGGTCTAGACAATGAGCAGTTCTTC	CASSPQVGGLDNEQFF	NA	NA	TRBV7-3	TRBJ2-1
TGCGCCAGCAGCCAAGCCCCGGCGGAAAACTATGGCTACACCTTC	CASSQAPAENYGYTF	many	NA	TRBV4-1	TRBJ1-2
TGTGCCAGCAGCCAAGAAGACAAAAGCAATGAGCAGTTCTTC	CASSQEDKSNEQFF	many	NA	TRBV4-2	TRBJ2-1
TGTGCCAACCCAGCTAAAACAGGGGGCACCGGGGAGCTGTTTTTT	CANPAKTGGTGELFF	NA	TRBD1	TRBV7-2	TRBJ2-2
TGTGCCAGCAGTCGTTACGGTGGGACCGGGGAGCTGTTTTTT	CASSRYGGTGELFF	few	NA	TRBV12-3/TRBV12-4	TRBJ2-2
TGTGCCAGCAGCTCAAGACAGCCTTACAATGAGCAGTTCTTC	CASSSRQPYNEQFF	NA	NA	TRBV7-6	TRBJ2-1
TGTGCCTGGAGTACCCCGGGACAGTTCTATGGCTACACCTTC	CAWSTPGQFYGYTF	NA	TRBD1	TRBV30	TRBJ1-2
TGCGCCAGCAGCCTGAGAGGCAGCGGGAGTACCTACAATGAGCAGTTCTTC	CASSLRGSGSTYNEQFF	many	TRBD2	TRBV5-1	TRBJ2-1
TGTGCCAGCAGCACACCGACTAGCGGGGAACTTCAAGAGACCCAGTACTTC	CASSTPTSGELQETQYF	NA	TRBD2	TRBV7-6	TRBJ2-5
TGTGCCTGGACCCGGGACAGGATTATGAACACTGAAGCTTTCTTT	CAWTRDRIMNTEAFF	few	TRBD1	TRBV30	TRBJ1-1
TGTGCCAGCAGTTACGACGGGACAGGGGGCTGGTACGAGCAGCACTTC	CASSYDGTGGWYEQHF	NA	TRBD1	TRBV6-5	TRBJ2-7
TGTGCCTGGGGCCTGACACCATCCTACGAGCAGTACTTC	CAWGLTPSYEQYF	NA	NA	TRBV30	TRBJ2-7
TGCAGTGCTATGGCCGACAGGGTTTCTGGCTACACCTTC	CSAMADRVSGYTF	many	TRBD1	TRBV20-1	TRBJ1-2
TGCAGCGTCGACAGGGGGGACGGCTACGAGCAGTACTTC	CSVDRGDGYEQYF	many	TRBD1	TRBV29-1	TRBJ2-7
TGCAGTGCTAGAGATCCTCTAGCGGGAGGAGGAGATACGCAGTATTTT	CSARDPLAGGGDTQYF	many	TRBD2	TRBV20-1	TRBJ2-3
TGTGCCATCAGCCCGGAACGGGCCGCCCCCAATGAGCAGTTCTTC	CAISPERAAPNEQFF	few	NA	TRBV10-3	TRBJ2-1
TGTGCCAGCAGCACCCGGAACCGGGGGCAGTTCTTC	CASSTRNRGQFF	many	NA	TRBV13	TRBJ2-1
TGTGCCAGCACCCTCTGGACGGGAGCAGATACGCAGTATTTT	CASTLWTGADTQYF	NA	NA	TRBV11-2	TRBJ2-3
TGCAGTGCCGGGGGGACTAGCGGGAAACAAGAGACCCAGTACTTC	CSAGGTSGKQETQYF	NA	TRBD2	TRBV20-1	TRBJ2-5
TGCGCCAGCAGCTTGGTGGCGGCTAATTCACCCCTCCACTTT	CASSLVAANSPLHF	many	NA	TRBV5-1	TRBJ1-6
TGTGCCAGCAGCGCAAGGGGCGGGAGCTCCTACAATGAGCAGTTCTTC	CASSARGGSSYNEQFF	many	TRBD2	TRBV7-3	TRBJ2-1